Shown below are 11 T cell receptor beta chains from a single sample sequenced in a study of a mutant IDH1 vaccine in newly diagnosed glioma. Antigen specificity for these receptors is unknown. The protocol was immunoSEQ multiplex PCR, while the TCRdb copy is restricted to in-frame clones and leaves out a portion. The sample consists of approximately 45,000 clones, 85% to 95% of them appearing once. The time point was: week 35, safety follow-up. Topical imiquimod accompanied each vaccine dose, which consisted of 300 ug of mutant IDH1 20-mer peptide. The specimen comprised PBMCs, sampled from a glioma patient whose treatment included an IDH1 peptide vaccine. The receptors were gathered from a man in his forties or fifties with glioma.

A single count supports this clone. The genes are TRBV18 and TRBJ2-3; 7 positions match TRBD1. The J segment lost 1 base and the V segment lost 3 bases, leaving 13 bases of the junction unmatched. The CDR3 contains 18 residues. Germline loops: CDR1 KGHSH, CDR2 LQKENI. CDR3 loop: CASSPAARTGGGTDTQYF. The CDR3 DNA reads TGTGCCAGCTCACCGGCGGCCCGGACAGGAGGAGGCACAGATACGCAGTATTTT.

The chain carries TRBV5-1 and TRBJ2-5; TRBD1 agrees at 9 bases. The germline V gene encodes CDR1 SGHRS and CDR2 YFSETQ. The CDR3 has 15 residues. V gave up 4 bases and J gave up 5 bases; unmatched junction bases: 9. CDR3 in DNA: TGCGCCAGCAGCCCCAGACAGGGGGGCGGGGAGACCCAGTACTTC. This encodes CASSPRQGGGETQYF. Full variable domain (remainder filled in from reference TRBV5-1 and TRBJ2-5): KAGVTQTPRYLIKTRGQQVTLSCSPISGHRSVSWYQQTPGQGLQFLFEYFSETQRNKGNFPGRFSGRQFSNSRSEMNVSTLELGDSALYLCASSPRQGGGETQYFGPGTRLLVL.

The rearrangement joins TRBV6-1 to TRBJ2-3; 7 bases map to TRBD1. This CDR3 has 14 residues. Germline lookup yields CDR1 MNHNS and CDR2 SASEGT. With 2 bases clipped from V and 4 bases from J, the junction kept 3 bases outside the gene matches. CDR3: CASSERTGADTQYF. CDR3 nucleotides: TGTGCCAGCAGTGAACGAACAGGGGCAGATACGCAGTATTTT.

On this clone: A read error may produce the germline difference seen at one junction end. The V and J genes are TRBV7-2 and TRBJ1-2, with 9 bases that match TRBD1. This CDR3 contains 14 residues. In germline, CDR1 is SGHTA, CDR2 FQGNSA. The CDR3 loop reads CASSSTVSGQGTPF. CDR3 nucleotides: TGTGCCAGCAGCTCCACGGTATCGGGACAGGGAACCCCCTTC.

The chain couples TRBV27 to TRBJ2-7; 12 nucleotides align to TRBD1. V lost 6 bases to trimming and J lost 5 bases; unmatched junction nucleotides: 8. CDR1 is MNHEY and CDR2 is SMNVEV in the germline V gene (reference sequence). The CDR3 is 15 amino acids. The CDR3 nucleotides read TGTGCCAGCAGGAACCGGGACAGGGGGCTCAACGAGCAGTACTTC. This gives the protein CASRNRDRGLNEQYF.

The chain employs TRBV18 and TRBJ2-7; D may match TRBD1 or TRBD2 (5 bases each). The length of the CDR3 is 15 residues. The germline V and J ends were trimmed by 0 bases and 3 bases, with 12 bases remaining between them. Germline-derived CDR1 and CDR2 are KGHSH and LQKENI. CDR3 nucleotide sequence: TGTGCCAGCTCACCACCGGGGGATCCACGCTACGAGCAGTACTTC. Encoded protein: CASSPPGDPRYEQYF.

Written as DNA, the CDR3 is TGTGCCAGCAGTGGGACAGGGGGAAACACCATATATTTT. It codes for CASSGTGGNTIYF. V and J are TRBV28 and TRBJ1-3, with TRBD1 matching 9 bases. This CDR3 region has 13 residues. Germline values: CDR1 MDHEN, CDR2 SYDVKM. With 5 bases clipped from V and 4 bases from J, the junction kept 0 bases outside the gene matches.

V gene TRBV21-1 combines with J gene TRBJ2-3; TRBD1 reflects the table's D call only, with no check against the DNA. TRBV21-1 has pseudogene status. CDR3 length: 16 residues. The CDR3 DNA reads as TGTGCCAGCAGCAAAGATTTGGGACAGGGAATAGATACGCAGTATTTT. Translated, it gives CASSKDLGQGIDTQYF.

The chain has TRBV27 and TRBJ2-3; D remains ambiguous. Between the trimmed V and J ends, which lost 5 bases and 4 bases, there was a span of 7 bases. The CDR3 sequence is 12 residues long. Germline CDR1 and CDR2: MNHEY and SMNVEV (reference sequence). DNA of the CDR3: TGTGCCAGCAGTATCCCCCCAGATACGCAGTATTTT. Residues: CASSIPPDTQYF.

The chain is built from TRBV27 and TRBJ2-7; 7 positions match TRBD1. Trimming at V came to 3 bases and at J to 1 base, leaving 9 bases not matched to a gene. Germline CDR1 and CDR2: MNHEY and SMNVEV (reference sequence). The CDR3 is 16 residues long. Here the CDR3 DNA reads TGTGCCAGCAGTTTTAGGCAGGGGGAAAGGTCCTACGAGCAGTACTTC. Its protein product is CASSFRQGERSYEQYF.

The rearrangement joins TRBV29-1 to TRBJ1-6; no clear D gene. The germline V and J ends were trimmed by 4 bases and 9 bases, with 13 bases remaining between them. Per the germline V gene, CDR1 is SQVTM and CDR2 is ANQGSEA. CDR3 length equals 13 residues. The CDR3 region is CSVATTGTSPLHF. DNA for the CDR3: TGCAGCGTTGCGACTACGGGAACTTCACCCCTCCACTTT.